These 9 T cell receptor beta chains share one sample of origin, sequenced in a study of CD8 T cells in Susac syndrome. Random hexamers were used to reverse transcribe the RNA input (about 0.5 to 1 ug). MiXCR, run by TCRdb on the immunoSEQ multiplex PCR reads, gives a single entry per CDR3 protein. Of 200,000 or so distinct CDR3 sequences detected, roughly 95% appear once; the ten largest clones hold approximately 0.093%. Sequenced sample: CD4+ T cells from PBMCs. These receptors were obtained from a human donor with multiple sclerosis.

CDR3 sequence: CASSVGDFLFEETQYF. In DNA, the CDR3 is TGTGCCAGCAGCGTTGGGGACTTTTTATTCGAAGAGACCCAGTACTTC. The chain uses TRBV7-9 and TRBJ2-5; perhaps TRBD2 as D (6 bases). The germline V gene encodes CDR1 SEHNR and CDR2 FQNEAQ (reference sequence). Trimming stripped 5 bases from V and 3 bases from J, with 19 bases between. The CDR3 sequence is 16 residues long. Based on the CDR3 plus reference TRBV7-9 and TRBJ2-5, the full variable domain is DTGVSQNPRHKITKRGQNVTFRCDPISEHNRLYWYRQTLGQGPEFLTYFQNEAQLEKSRLLSDRFSAERPKGSFSTLEIQRTEQGDSAMYLCASSVGDFLFEETQYFGPGTRLLVL.

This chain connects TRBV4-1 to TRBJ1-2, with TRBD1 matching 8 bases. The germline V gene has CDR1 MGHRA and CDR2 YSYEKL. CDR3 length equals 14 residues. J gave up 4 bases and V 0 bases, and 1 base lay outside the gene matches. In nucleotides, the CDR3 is TGCGCCAGCAGCCAAGAGGGACAGGCCTATGGCTACACCTTC. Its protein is CASSQEGQAYGYTF.

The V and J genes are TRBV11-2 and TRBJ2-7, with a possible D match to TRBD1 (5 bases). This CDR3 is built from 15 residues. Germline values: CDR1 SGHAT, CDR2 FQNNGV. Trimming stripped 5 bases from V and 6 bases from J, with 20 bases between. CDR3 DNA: TGTGCCAGCAGCCCCCCGGACATAAGGGTGTTCGAGCAGTACTTC. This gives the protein CASSPPDIRVFEQYF. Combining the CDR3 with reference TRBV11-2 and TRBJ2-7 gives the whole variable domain EAGVAQSPRYKIIEKRQSVAFWCNPISGHATLYWYQQILGQGPKLLIQFQNNGVVDDSQLPKDRFSAERLKGVDSTLKIQPAKLEDSAVYLCASSPPDIRVFEQYFGPGTRLTVT.

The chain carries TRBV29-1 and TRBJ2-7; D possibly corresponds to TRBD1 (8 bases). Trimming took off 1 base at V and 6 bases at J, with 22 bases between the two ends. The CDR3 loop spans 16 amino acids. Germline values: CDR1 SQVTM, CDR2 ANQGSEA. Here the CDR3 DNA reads TGCAGCGTTGAAGTCACCACAGGGGGGGGTGGCGGCGAGCAGTACTTC. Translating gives CSVEVTTGGGGGEQYF.

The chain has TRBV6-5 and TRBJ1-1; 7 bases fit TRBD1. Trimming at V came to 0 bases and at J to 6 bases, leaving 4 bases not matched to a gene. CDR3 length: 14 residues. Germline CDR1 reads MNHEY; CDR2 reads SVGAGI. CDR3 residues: CASSYSTGAPEAFF. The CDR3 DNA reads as TGTGCCAGCAGTTACTCTACAGGGGCCCCTGAAGCTTTCTTT.

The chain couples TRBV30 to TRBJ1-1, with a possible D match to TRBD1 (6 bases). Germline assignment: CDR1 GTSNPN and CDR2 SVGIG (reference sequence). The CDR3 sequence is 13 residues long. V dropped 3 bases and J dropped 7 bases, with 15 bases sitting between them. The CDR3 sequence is CAWRGLGGSEAFF. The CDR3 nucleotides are TGTGCCTGGAGGGGCCTAGGGGGGAGTGAAGCTTTCTTT.

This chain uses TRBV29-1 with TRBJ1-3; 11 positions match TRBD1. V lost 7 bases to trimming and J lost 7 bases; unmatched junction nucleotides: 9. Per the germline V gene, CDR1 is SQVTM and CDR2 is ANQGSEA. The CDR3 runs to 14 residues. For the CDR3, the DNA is TGCAGCGCTCTCCCCGGGACAGGGGGGAACACCATATATTTT. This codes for CSALPGTGGNTIYF.

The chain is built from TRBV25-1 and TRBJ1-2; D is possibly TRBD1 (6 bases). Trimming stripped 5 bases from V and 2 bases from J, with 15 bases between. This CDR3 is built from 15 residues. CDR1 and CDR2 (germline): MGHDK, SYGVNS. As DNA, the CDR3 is TGTGCCAGCAGTTCACCAGTACAGGGCAACTATGGCTACACCTTC. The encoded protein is CASSSPVQGNYGYTF.

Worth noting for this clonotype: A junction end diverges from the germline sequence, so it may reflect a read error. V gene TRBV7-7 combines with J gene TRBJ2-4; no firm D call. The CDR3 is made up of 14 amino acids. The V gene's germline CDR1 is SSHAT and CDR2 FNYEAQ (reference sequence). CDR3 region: CASSLGVAKNIQYF. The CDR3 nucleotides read TGTGCTAGCAGCTTAGGAGTAGCCAAAAACATTCAGTACTTC.